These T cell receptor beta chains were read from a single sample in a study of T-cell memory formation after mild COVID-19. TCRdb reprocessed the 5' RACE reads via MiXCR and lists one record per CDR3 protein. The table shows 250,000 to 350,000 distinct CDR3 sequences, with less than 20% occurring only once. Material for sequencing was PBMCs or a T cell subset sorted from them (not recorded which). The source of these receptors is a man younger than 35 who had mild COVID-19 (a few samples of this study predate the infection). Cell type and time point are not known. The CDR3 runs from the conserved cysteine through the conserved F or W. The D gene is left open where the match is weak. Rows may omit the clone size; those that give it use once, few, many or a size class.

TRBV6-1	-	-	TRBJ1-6	TGTGCCAGCCCTGGTAACGCCGATAATTCACCCCTCCACTTT	CASPGNADNSPLHF
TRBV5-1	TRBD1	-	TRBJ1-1	TGCGCCAGCAGCTTTGGACAGGCCCTGAACACTGAAGCTTTCTTT	CASSFGQALNTEAFF
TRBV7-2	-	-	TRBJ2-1	TGTGCCAGCAGCTTAGGTCCGGAGGGGGTGCAGTTCTTC	CASSLGPEGVQFF
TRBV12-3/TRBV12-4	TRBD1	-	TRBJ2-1	TGTGCCAGCAGTTTAGGGGCAGGGGGCTATGAGCAGTTCTTC	CASSLGAGGYEQFF
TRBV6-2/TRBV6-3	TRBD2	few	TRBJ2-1	TGTGCCAGCAGTTGGGTGATTGAATGGGCTAGCGGGGGAAGCTCCTACAATGAGCAGTTCTTC	CASSWVIEWASGGSSYNEQFF
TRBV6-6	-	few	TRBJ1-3	TGTGCCAGCAGAGACCCCGGACCCTACTCTGGAAACACCATATATTTT	CASRDPGPYSGNTIYF
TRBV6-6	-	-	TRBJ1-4	TGTGCCAGCAGTTACTCGATAGGGAATGAAAAACTGTTTTTT	CASSYSIGNEKLFF
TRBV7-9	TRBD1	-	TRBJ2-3	TGTGCCAGCATCGGGACAGGGAGCACAGATACGCAGTATTTT	CASIGTGSTDTQYF
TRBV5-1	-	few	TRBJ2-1	TGCGCCAGCAGCTTGGACCGCCGTACTAGCACTGAGCAGTTCTTC	CASSLDRRTSTEQFF
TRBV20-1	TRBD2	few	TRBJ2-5	TGCAGTGCATATACTAGCGGGGACGGGGTAGAGACCCAGTACTTC	CSAYTSGDGVETQYF
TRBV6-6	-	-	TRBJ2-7	TGTGCCAGCACCCCAGGGGGGACCCTTATCTACGAGCAGTACTTC	CASTPGGTLIYEQYF
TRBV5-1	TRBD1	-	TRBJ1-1	TGCGCCAGCAGCCGGGACAGGCCGAACACTGAAGCTTTCTTT	CASSRDRPNTEAFF